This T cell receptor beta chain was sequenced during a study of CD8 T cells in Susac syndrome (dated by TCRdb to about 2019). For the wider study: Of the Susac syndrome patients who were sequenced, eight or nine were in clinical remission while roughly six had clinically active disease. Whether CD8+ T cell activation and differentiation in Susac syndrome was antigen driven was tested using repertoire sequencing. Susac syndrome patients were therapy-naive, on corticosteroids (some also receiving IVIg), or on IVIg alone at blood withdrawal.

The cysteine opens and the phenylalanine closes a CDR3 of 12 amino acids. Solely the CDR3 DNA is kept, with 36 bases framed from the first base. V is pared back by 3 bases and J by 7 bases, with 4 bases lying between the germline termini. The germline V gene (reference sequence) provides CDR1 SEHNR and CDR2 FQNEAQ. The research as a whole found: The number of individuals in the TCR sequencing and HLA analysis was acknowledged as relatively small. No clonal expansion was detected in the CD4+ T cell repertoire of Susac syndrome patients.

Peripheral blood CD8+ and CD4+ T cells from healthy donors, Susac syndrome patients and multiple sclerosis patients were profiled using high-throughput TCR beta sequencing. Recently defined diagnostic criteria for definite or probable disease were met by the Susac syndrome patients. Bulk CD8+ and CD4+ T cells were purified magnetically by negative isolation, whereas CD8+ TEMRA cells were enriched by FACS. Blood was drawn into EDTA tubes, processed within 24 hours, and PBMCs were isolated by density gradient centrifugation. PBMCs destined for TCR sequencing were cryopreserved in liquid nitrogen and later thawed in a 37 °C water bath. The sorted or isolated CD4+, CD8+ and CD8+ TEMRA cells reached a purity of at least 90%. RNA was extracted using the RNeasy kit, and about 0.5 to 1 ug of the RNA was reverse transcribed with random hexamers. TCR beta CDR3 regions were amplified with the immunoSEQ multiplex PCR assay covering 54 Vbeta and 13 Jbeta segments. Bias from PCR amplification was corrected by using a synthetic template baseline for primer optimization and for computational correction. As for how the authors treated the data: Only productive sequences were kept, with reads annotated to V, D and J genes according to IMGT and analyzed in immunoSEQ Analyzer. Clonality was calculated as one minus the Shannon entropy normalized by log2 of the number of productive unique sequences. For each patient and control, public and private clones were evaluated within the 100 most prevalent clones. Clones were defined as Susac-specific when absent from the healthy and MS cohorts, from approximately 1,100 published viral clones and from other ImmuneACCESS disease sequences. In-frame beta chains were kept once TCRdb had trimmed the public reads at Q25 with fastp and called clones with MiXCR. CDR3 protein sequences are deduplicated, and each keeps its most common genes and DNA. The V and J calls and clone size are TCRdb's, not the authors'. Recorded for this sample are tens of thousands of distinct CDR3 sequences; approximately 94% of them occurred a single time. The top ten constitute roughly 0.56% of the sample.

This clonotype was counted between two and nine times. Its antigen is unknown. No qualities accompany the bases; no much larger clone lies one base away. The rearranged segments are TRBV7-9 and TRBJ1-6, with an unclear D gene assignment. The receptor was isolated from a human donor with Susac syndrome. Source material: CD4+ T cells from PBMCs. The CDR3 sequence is CASSLTNSPLHF. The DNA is TGTGCCAGCAGCTTGACCAATTCACCCCTCCACTTT. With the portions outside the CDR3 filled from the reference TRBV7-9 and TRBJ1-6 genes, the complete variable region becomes DTGVSQNPRHKITKRGQNVTFRCDPISEHNRLYWYRQTLGQGPEFLTYFQNEAQLEKSRLLSDRFSAERPKGSFSTLEIQRTEQGDSAMYLCASSLTNSPLHFGNGTRLTVT.